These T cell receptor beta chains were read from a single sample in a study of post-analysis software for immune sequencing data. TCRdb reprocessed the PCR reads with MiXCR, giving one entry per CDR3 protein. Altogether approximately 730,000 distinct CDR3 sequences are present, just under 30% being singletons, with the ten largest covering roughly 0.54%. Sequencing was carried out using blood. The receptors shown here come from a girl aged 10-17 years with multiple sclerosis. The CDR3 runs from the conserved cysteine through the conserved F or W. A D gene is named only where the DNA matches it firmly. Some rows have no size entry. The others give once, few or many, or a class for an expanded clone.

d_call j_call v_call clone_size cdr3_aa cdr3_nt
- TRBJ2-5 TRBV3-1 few CASSQGLQTQYF TGTGCCAGCAGCCAAGGGTTACAGACCCAGTACTTC
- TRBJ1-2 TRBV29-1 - CSGGGHNAHGYTF TGCAGCGGGGGTGGACATAACGCCCATGGCTACACCTTC
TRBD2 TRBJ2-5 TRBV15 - CATSRGGLQRGYF TGTGCCACCAGCAGAGGGGGCTTACAGCGGGGGTACTTC
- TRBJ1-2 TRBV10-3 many CAISDVPNYGYTF TGTGCCATCAGCGACGTACCTAACTATGGCTACACCTTC
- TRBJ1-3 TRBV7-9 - CASSAAGYTIYF TGTGCCAGCAGCGCCGCCGGGTACACCATATATTTT
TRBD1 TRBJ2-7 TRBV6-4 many CASSDQTRGLSYEQYF TGTGCCAGCAGTGACCAAACCAGGGGGCTTTCCTACGAGCAGTACTTC
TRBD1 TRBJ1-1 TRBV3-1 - CASSPRTGGPEAFF TGTGCCAGCAGCCCCCGGACAGGGGGGCCTGAAGCTTTCTTT
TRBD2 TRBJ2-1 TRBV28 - CASISSLAGVSSYNEQFF TGTGCCAGCATCTCAAGTCTAGCGGGAGTATCCTCCTACAATGAGCAGTTCTTC
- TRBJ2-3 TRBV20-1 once CSAKSQTTRADTQYF TGCAGTGCTAAATCCCAGACTACTAGGGCAGATACACAGTATTTT
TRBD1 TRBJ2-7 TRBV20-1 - CSASALRTGGFSYEQYF TGCAGTGCTAGCGCCTTACGGACAGGCGGATTCTCCTACGAGCAGTACTTC
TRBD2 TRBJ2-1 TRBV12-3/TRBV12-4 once CASSDSGTSVTYEQFF TGTGCCAGCAGTGACTCAGGGACTAGCGTGACCTACGAGCAGTTCTTC
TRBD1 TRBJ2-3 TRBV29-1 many CSVDRQGIPDTQYF TGCAGCGTTGACCGACAGGGTATCCCAGATACGCAGTATTTT
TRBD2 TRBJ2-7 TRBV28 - CASAGRAPYEQYF TGTGCCAGCGCTGGGAGGGCCCCCTACGAGCAGTACTTC
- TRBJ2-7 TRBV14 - CASSQGANYEQYF TGTGCCAGCAGCCAAGGGGCGAACTACGAGCAGTACTTC
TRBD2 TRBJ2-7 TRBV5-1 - CASSHGLAGGGYKQYF TGCGCCAGCAGCCACGGACTAGCGGGAGGGGGCTACAAGCAGTACTTC
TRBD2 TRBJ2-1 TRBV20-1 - CSARGTSGTVYNEQFF TGCAGTGCTAGAGGGACTAGCGGGACCGTCTACAATGAGCAGTTCTTC
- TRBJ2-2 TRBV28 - CASSLGTPSPGELFF TGTGCCAGCAGTTTAGGGACACCTTCACCCGGGGAGCTGTTTTTT
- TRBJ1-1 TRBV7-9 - CASSPGLRTEAFF TGTGCCAGCAGCCCGGGCCTTAGGACCGAAGCTTTCTTT
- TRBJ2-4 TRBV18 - CASSPSEPKNIQYF TGTGCCAGCTCACCATCCGAGCCCAAAAACATTCAGTACTTC
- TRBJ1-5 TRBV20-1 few CSARDGGHQPQHF TGCAGTGCTAGAGATGGTGGGCATCAGCCCCAGCATTTT
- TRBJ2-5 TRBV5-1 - CASSLGFQGLQYF TGCGCCAGCAGCCTTGGTTTCCAAGGTTTGCAGTACTTC
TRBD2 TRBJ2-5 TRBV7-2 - CASSSQTSLETQYF TGTGCCAGCAGCTCCCAGACTAGCCTGGAGACCCAGTACTTC
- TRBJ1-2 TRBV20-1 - CSAREGGGTIYGYTF TGCAGTGCTAGAGAGGGAGGTGGGACAATATATGGCTACACCTTC
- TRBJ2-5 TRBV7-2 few CASSSGVGGYQETQYF TGTGCCAGCAGCTCCGGAGTTGGGGGGTACCAAGAGACCCAGTACTTC
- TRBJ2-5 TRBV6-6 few CAITAGEQETQYF TGTGCCATTACAGCAGGGGAGCAAGAGACCCAGTACTTC
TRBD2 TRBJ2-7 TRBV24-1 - CATSDLSSGSIDEQYF TGTGCCACCAGTGACTTGTCTAGCGGGAGTATCGATGAGCAGTACTTC
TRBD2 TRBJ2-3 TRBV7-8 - CASSLGLAGGPRDTQYF TGTGCCAGCAGCTTAGGTCTAGCGGGAGGGCCAAGAGATACGCAGTATTTT
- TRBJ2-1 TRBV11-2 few CASTESYNEQFF TGTGCCAGCACAGAGTCCTACAATGAGCAGTTCTTC
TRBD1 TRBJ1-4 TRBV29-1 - CSVEDGGSGTGDEKLFF TGCAGCGTTGAAGATGGGGGATCCGGGACAGGGGATGAAAAACTGTTTTTT
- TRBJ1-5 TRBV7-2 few CASSATTGVRNSPQHF TGTGCCAGCAGCGCAACGACAGGCGTTCGCAACTCGCCCCAGCATTTT
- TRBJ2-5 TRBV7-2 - CASSRYSETQYF TGTGCCAGCAGCCGATATTCAGAGACCCAGTACTTC
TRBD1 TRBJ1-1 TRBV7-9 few CASSFGQGNTEAFF TGTGCCAGCAGCTTCGGACAGGGGAACACTGAAGCTTTCTTT
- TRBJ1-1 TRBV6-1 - CASRGRWFTEAFF TGTGCCAGCAGGGGGAGGTGGTTCACTGAAGCTTTCTTT
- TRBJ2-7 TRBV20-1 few CSARILDEQYF TGCAGTGCTAGAATCCTGGACGAGCAGTACTTC
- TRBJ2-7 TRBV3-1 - CASSEVARRASYEQYF TGTGCCAGCAGCGAGGTGGCACGGCGGGCGTCCTACGAGCAGTACTTC
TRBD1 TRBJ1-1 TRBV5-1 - CASSLRTGTKLNTEAFF TGCGCCAGCAGCTTGAGGACAGGCACGAAGTTGAACACTGAAGCTTTCTTT
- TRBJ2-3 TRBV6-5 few CASRRLGASDTQYF TGTGCCAGCAGGCGACTAGGAGCTTCGGATACGCAGTATTTT
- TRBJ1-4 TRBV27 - CASSYGREKLFF TGTGCCAGCAGTTACGGGAGGGAAAAACTGTTTTTT
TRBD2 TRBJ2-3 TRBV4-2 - CASSQPGTSGSTRGTDTQYF TGTGCCAGCAGCCAACCCGGGACTAGCGGATCTACCAGGGGGACAGATACGCAGTATTTT
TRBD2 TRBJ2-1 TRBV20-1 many CSVQMGLALNNEQFF TGCAGTGTTCAGATGGGACTAGCGCTCAACAATGAGCAGTTCTTC
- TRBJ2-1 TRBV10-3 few CAISDPTGSYNEQFF TGTGCCATCAGTGACCCGACTGGGTCCTACAATGAGCAGTTCTTC
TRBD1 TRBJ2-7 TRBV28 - CAGSRGQGTIYEQYF TGTGCCGGCAGTCGAGGACAGGGGACAATCTACGAGCAGTACTTC
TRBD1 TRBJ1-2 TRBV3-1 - CASSQGDIQGAGGYTF TGTGCCAGCAGCCAGGGGGACATTCAGGGGGCCGGTGGCTACACCTTC
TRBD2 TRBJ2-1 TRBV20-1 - CSARSAGTSGSSYNEQFF TGCAGTGCTAGATCAGCCGGGACTAGCGGGAGCTCCTACAATGAGCAGTTCTTC
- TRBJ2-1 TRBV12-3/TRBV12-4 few CASKPRANEQFF TGTGCCAGCAAACCCAGGGCTAATGAGCAGTTCTTC
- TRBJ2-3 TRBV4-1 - CASSPPYYTDTQYF TGCGCCAGCAGCCCACCCTACTACACAGATACGCAGTATTTT
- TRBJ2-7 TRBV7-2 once CASRAGTLGEQYF TGTGCCAGCAGGGCCGGGACTTTAGGGGAGCAGTACTTC
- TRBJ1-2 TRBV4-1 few CASSQEETGGGSIYGYTF TGCGCCAGCAGCCAAGAGGAAACCGGGGGGGGCTCCATCTATGGCTACACCTTC
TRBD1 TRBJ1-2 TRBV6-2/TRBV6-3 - CASGTGRIYGYTF TGTGCCAGCGGGACAGGACGGATCTATGGCTACACCTTC
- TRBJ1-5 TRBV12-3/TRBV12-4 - CTSSSHQNQPQHF TGTACCAGCAGTTCACACCAGAATCAGCCCCAGCATTTT
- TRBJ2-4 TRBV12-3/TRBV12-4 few CASSPSGAKNIQYF TGTGCCAGCAGTCCCTCCGGGGCCAAAAACATTCAGTACTTC
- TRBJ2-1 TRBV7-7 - CASSLTADGNNEQFF TGTGCCAGCAGCTTAACAGCGGACGGTAACAATGAGCAGTTCTTC
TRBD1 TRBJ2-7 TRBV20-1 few CSASRTGDYEQYF TGCAGTGCTTCTCGGACAGGGGACTACGAGCAGTACTTC
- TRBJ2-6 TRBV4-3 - CASSPKIAGANVLTF TGCGCCAGCAGCCCTAAGATAGCTGGGGCCAACGTCCTGACTTTC